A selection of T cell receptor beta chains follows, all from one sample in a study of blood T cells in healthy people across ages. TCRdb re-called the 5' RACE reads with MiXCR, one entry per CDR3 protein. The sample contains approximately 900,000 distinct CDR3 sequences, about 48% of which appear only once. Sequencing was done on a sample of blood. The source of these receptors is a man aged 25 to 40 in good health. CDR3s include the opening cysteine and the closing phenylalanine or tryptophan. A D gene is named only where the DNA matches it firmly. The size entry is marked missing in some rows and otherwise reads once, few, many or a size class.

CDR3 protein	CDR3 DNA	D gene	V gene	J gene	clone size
CASSLSGVSNQPRHF	TGTGCCAGCAGTTTATCAGGGGTTAGCAATCAGCCCCGGCATTTT	NA	TRBV27	TRBJ1-5	NA
CASRTGGSGELFF	TGTGCCAGCAGAACAGGGGGCAGCGGGGAGCTGTTTTTT	TRBD1	TRBV12-3/TRBV12-4	TRBJ2-2	NA
CASRDRESYEQYF	TGTGCCAGCAGAGACAGGGAGTCCTACGAGCAGTACTTC	TRBD1	TRBV7-9	TRBJ2-7	NA
CASTPWGTGRSDTQYF	TGTGCCAGCACCCCTTGGGGGACAGGGCGGTCAGATACGCAGTATTTT	TRBD1	TRBV12-3/TRBV12-4	TRBJ2-3	many
CASSQPPRNRPQHF	TGTGCCAGCAGTCAACCTCCCCGCAATCGGCCCCAGCATTTT	NA	TRBV6-2/TRBV6-3	TRBJ1-5	NA
CASSPPGRISGANVLTF	TGTGCCAGCAGTCCTCCGGGACGAATCTCTGGGGCCAACGTCCTGACTTTC	NA	TRBV27	TRBJ2-6	NA
CAISEPTGAQRDAQYF	TGTGCCATCAGTGAGCCGACAGGGGCCCAAAGAGATGCGCAGTATTTT	TRBD1	TRBV10-3	TRBJ2-3	NA
CASTVDKGTNSPLHF	TGTGCCAGCACAGTGGACAAGGGAACGAATTCACCCCTCCACTTT	NA	TRBV2	TRBJ1-6	NA
CASGGEDTQYF	TGTGCCAGCGGAGGGGAAGATACGCAGTATTTT	NA	TRBV12-3/TRBV12-4	TRBJ2-3	NA
CSAPLGGGYTEAFF	TGCAGTGCTCCCCTGGGAGGGGGGTACACTGAAGCTTTCTTT	NA	TRBV20-1	TRBJ1-1	NA
CSARALDRAYTF	TGCAGTGCTAGAGCCTTGGACAGGGCCTACACCTTC	TRBD1	TRBV20-1	TRBJ1-2	NA
CASSRATGTQETQYF	TGTGCCAGCAGTCGAGCTACAGGGACTCAAGAGACCCAGTACTTC	NA	TRBV7-2	TRBJ2-5	many
CASSFVRAYEQYF	TGTGCCAGCAGCTTTGTCCGTGCCTACGAGCAGTACTTC	NA	TRBV11-2	TRBJ2-7	NA
CASSPEVTPNYGYTF	TGTGCCAGCAGCCCTGAGGTTACTCCGAACTATGGCTACACCTTC	NA	TRBV7-6	TRBJ1-2	NA
CASRRDPHEQYF	TGTGCCAGCCGCCGGGACCCCCACGAGCAGTACTTC	NA	TRBV28	TRBJ2-7	NA
CASSYSMVITDTQYF	TGTGCCAGCAGTTACTCTATGGTTATCACAGATACGCAGTATTTT	NA	TRBV6-5	TRBJ2-3	NA
CASGAGGPRGEQYF	TGTGCCAGCGGAGCGGGAGGGCCAAGAGGCGAGCAGTACTTC	TRBD2	TRBV12-3/TRBV12-4	TRBJ2-7	NA
CAISSQENYGYTF	TGTGCCATCAGTTCTCAGGAGAACTATGGCTACACCTTC	NA	TRBV10-3	TRBJ1-2	NA
CASSLEGETNEKLFF	TGTGCCAGCAGCTTAGAGGGAGAAACTAATGAAAAACTGTTTTTT	NA	TRBV7-9	TRBJ1-4	NA
CAIKKQQDSFDEQFF	TGTGCCATCAAAAAACAGCAAGATAGTTTCGATGAGCAGTTCTTC	NA	TRBV10-3	TRBJ2-1	few
CSVERRGVDNEQFF	TGCAGCGTTGAAAGGCGGGGGGTTGACAATGAGCAGTTCTTC	TRBD2	TRBV29-1	TRBJ2-1	NA
CASSRPFVDTQYF	TGTGCCAGCAGCCGACCCTTTGTGGATACGCAGTATTTT	NA	TRBV28	TRBJ2-3	NA
CASSSLGQLGYGYTF	TGTGCCAGCAGTAGCCTCGGACAACTAGGGTATGGCTACACCTTC	NA	TRBV27	TRBJ1-2	many
CSAPGLALYEQYF	TGCAGTGCTCCTGGGCTAGCCCTGTACGAGCAGTACTTC	NA	TRBV20-1	TRBJ2-7	NA
CASSSPGPRYEQYF	TGTGCCAGCAGTTCTCCGGGACCGCGATACGAGCAGTACTTC	NA	TRBV28	TRBJ2-7	NA
CAISGLPEWSGDGGYTF	TGTGCCATCAGTGGCCTCCCGGAGTGGAGCGGAGACGGAGGCTACACCTTC	NA	TRBV10-3	TRBJ1-2	NA
CAGSQDPQTSLGETQYF	TGTGCCGGCAGCCAAGATCCTCAGACTAGCCTGGGGGAGACCCAGTACTTC	TRBD2	TRBV3-1	TRBJ2-5	NA
CASSLGLAGVYNEQFF	TGCGCCAGCAGCTTGGGGCTAGCGGGGGTTTACAATGAGCAGTTCTTC	TRBD2	TRBV5-1	TRBJ2-1	NA
CASSLDGGTFF	TGTGCCAGCAGTTTAGATGGGGGAACTTTCTTT	NA	TRBV12-3/TRBV12-4	TRBJ1-1	NA
CASRGPLLKDGYTF	TGCGCCAGCAGGGGGCCTCTTCTCAAGGATGGCTACACCTTC	NA	TRBV4-1	TRBJ1-2	few
CASTRTISSYEQYF	TGCGCCAGCACCCGAACAATCAGCTCCTACGAGCAGTACTTC	NA	TRBV5-1	TRBJ2-7	few
CAGSLTQGSSPLHF	TGTGCCGGCAGTTTAACCCAAGGGAGCTCACCCCTCCACTTT	NA	TRBV6-2/TRBV6-3	TRBJ1-6	NA
CASSPGHSLSYEQYF	TGTGCCAGCAGTCCGGGGCATTCCCTCTCCTACGAGCAGTACTTC	NA	TRBV27	TRBJ2-7	NA
CASSESGQGYGYTF	TGTGCCAGCAGTGAAAGTGGACAGGGGTATGGCTACACCTTC	TRBD1	TRBV2	TRBJ1-2	few
CASSFASGETQYF	TGTGCCAGCAGTTTCGCTAGCGGTGAGACCCAGTACTTC	TRBD2	TRBV12-3/TRBV12-4	TRBJ2-5	few
CASSFADKVWYF	TGTGCCAGCAGTTTCGCTGACAAAGTGTGGTACTTC	NA	TRBV27	TRBJ2-5	NA
CASSPLRGTDTQYF	TGTGCCAGCAGTCCCCTACGGGGCACAGATACGCAGTATTTT	NA	TRBV28	TRBJ2-3	NA
CASSQGATTDTQYF	TGTGCCAGCAGTCAGGGGGCAACTACAGATACGCAGTATTTT	TRBD1	TRBV6-6	TRBJ2-3	NA
CASSPLWGSTTNEKLFF	TGCGCCAGCAGCCCCCTTTGGGGCTCAACAACTAATGAAAAACTGTTTTTT	NA	TRBV5-1	TRBJ1-4	once
CASSLGWGGTYEQYF	TGTGCCAGCAGCTTGGGGTGGGGGGGCACGTACGAGCAGTACTTC	NA	TRBV5-6	TRBJ2-7	NA
CSVGERGGTEAFF	TGCAGCGTTGGGGAACGGGGAGGCACTGAAGCTTTCTTT	NA	TRBV29-1	TRBJ1-1	NA
CASSLAPSKVMNTEAFF	TGTGCCAGCAGTTTAGCCCCCTCCAAAGTAATGAACACTGAAGCTTTCTTT	NA	TRBV12-3/TRBV12-4	TRBJ1-1	few
CASSSGHWRSYEQYF	TGTGCCAGCAGTTCCGGACATTGGCGCTCCTACGAGCAGTACTTC	NA	TRBV28	TRBJ2-7	few
CASRTGSGSEQYF	TGTGCCAGCAGGACAGGATCCGGTTCCGAGCAGTACTTC	TRBD1	TRBV10-3	TRBJ2-7	NA
CASSYSSSGGTMVDEQFF	TGTGCCAGCAGTTACTCGAGTAGCGGGGGGACCATGGTCGATGAGCAGTTCTTC	TRBD2	TRBV6-5	TRBJ2-1	NA
CASSWRGRLTDTQYF	TGTGCCAGCAGTTGGCGAGGGAGGTTAACAGATACGCAGTATTTT	NA	TRBV28	TRBJ2-3	NA